This T cell receptor beta chain was identified in a study of T cell clonotyping in hematopoietic cell transplantation. Turning to this clone: As yet, its antigen is unknown.

Notes on the study in general: Graft donor and pretransplant recipient Inverse Simpson Index values predicted broader posttransplant TCR diversity.

Profiled with immunoSEQ multiplex PCR; TCRdb holds only in-frame clones, not every one. The sample yields tens of thousands of clones, approximately 94% seen once. Time point of the sample: recipient sample about 28 days before transplant, after cytoreduction. Recipients were bled about 28 days pretransplant and at posttransplant days 30, 100, 180. The germline V gene has CDR1 WSHSY and CDR2 SAAADI. The germline V and J ends were trimmed by 0 bases and 9 bases, with 8 bases remaining between them. This CDR3 is built from 13 residues. This receptor was obtained from a man aged 45-65 years with acute myeloid leukemia. Some clones in this sample may be carry-over from other donors' samples. The chain links TRBV10-2 to TRBJ2-2, with D unclear. Sequenced material: peripheral blood mononuclear cells, taken before stem cell transplant. DNA for the CDR3: TGCGCCAGCAGTGAGTCGACGTGGTGGGAGCTGTTTTTT. This codes for CASSESTWWELFF.